This T cell receptor beta chain was documented in a study of blood T cells in healthy people across ages. The donors, aged about 6 to 95, were healthy Caucasians from Russia. About this clonotype: Its antigen is undetermined.

Study-wide points: As age increased, TCR beta diversity per million T cells fell in a roughly linear fashion.

V lost 0 bases, J lost 2 bases, and 20 bases lay in between. The CDR3 runs to 18 residues. CDR1 is SGHRS, CDR2 YFSETQ, per germline. PCR was performed a second time for roughly 7 to 12 cycles using a sample-barcoded 5' primer and a J-beta primer mix. TCRdb analysed the 5' RACE reads with MiXCR anew, one entry per CDR3 protein. This sample has over 300,000 distinct CDR3 sequences, with approximately 52% found just once. The chain couples TRBV5-1 to TRBJ1-2; D is unresolved. The clonotype was recovered from a man in his 60s in good health. Sample: blood. CDR3 sequence reads: CASSLDGRIREINYGYTF. The CDR3 DNA reads as TGCGCCAGCAGCTTGGACGGCAGAATCAGAGAGATAAACTATGGCTACACCTTC.